These T cell receptor beta chains were read from a single sample in a study of blood T cell repertoires in COVID-19. The protocol was immunoSEQ multiplex PCR, while the TCRdb copy is restricted to in-frame clones and leaves out a portion. The sample lists about 210,000 clones, just under 90% occurring once. The sample taken for sequencing was PBMCs or T cells enriched from blood (not recorded which). Source of these receptors: a man aged 30 to 45 who had recovered from COVID-19. CDR3s include the opening cysteine and the closing phenylalanine or tryptophan. A D gene is named only where the DNA matches it firmly. Size tells how often a clone was seen (once, few, many) or the class of an expanded clone, and some rows leave it out.

j_gene,v_gene,d_gene,abundance,len,CDR3nt,CDR3aa
TRBJ2-7,TRBV2,-,few,14,TGTGCCAGCAGGGAGGGGGGGCCAACCTACGAGCAGTACTTC,CASREGGPTYEQYF
TRBJ2-7,TRBV11-2,TRBD2,-,16,TGTGCCAGCAGCGACACTACGGGAGGGCCGATATACGAGCAGTACTTC,CASSDTTGGPIYEQYF
TRBJ1-5,TRBV11-2,TRBD1,-,13,TGTGCCAGCAGCGCCGACAGGGCTCAGCCCCAGCATTTT,CASSADRAQPQHF
TRBJ2-2,TRBV9,TRBD2,-,17,TGTGCCAGCAGCGTAGCCACTAGCGGGGGGGCCGCCGGGGAGCTGTTTTTT,CASSVATSGGAAGELFF
TRBJ2-7,TRBV12-3/TRBV12-4,TRBD1,-,13,TGTGCCAGCAGAAACACAGGGGACTACGAGCAGTACTTC,CASRNTGDYEQYF
TRBJ2-4,TRBV6-1,TRBD2,-,15,TGTGCCAGCAGTGAAGCCCTAGCGGGGGGGGACATTCAGTACTTC,CASSEALAGGDIQYF
TRBJ2-1,TRBV7-8,-,-,13,TGTGCCAGCAGCTTAGTTCTAGCCGGAGAGCAGTTCTTC,CASSLVLAGEQFF
TRBJ1-5,TRBV27,-,-,16,TGTGCCAGCAGTCCCCACAGGGTACTGAGCAATCAGCCCCAGCATTTT,CASSPHRVLSNQPQHF
TRBJ2-1,TRBV5-4,TRBD2,-,18,TGTGCCAGCAGCCGGGGACTAGCGGGAGGGGAAAGACGTAGTGAGCAGTTCTTC,CASSRGLAGGERRSEQFF
TRBJ2-7,TRBV13,-,once,15,TGTGCCAGCAGCCAAACACATGCTAGCTCCTACGAGCAGTACTTC,CASSQTHASSYEQYF
TRBJ2-7,TRBV28,-,-,14,TGTGCCAGCAGTTTCCAAGGGCAGGGCTACGAGCAGTACTTC,CASSFQGQGYEQYF
TRBJ1-1,TRBV10-1,TRBD1,-,14,TGCGCCAGCAGCGCCGGACAGGGGAACACTGAAGCTTTCTTT,CASSAGQGNTEAFF
TRBJ1-6,TRBV27,-,-,18,TGTGCCAGCAGAGGGCCCGGGGATCTCAGCTCCTATAATTCACCCCTCCACTTT,CASRGPGDLSSYNSPLHF
TRBJ1-3,TRBV7-9,-,-,15,TGTGCCAGCAGCTCACGACAGTTCTCTGGAAACACCATATATTTT,CASSSRQFSGNTIYF
TRBJ2-1,TRBV4-2,-,once,13,TGTGCCAGCAGCCACCAAACCGGGGGTGAGCAGTTCTTC,CASSHQTGGEQFF
TRBJ1-2,TRBV5-6,TRBD1,-,13,TGTGCCAGCAGAAAGGACAGGAACTATGGCTACACCTTC,CASRKDRNYGYTF
TRBJ1-6,TRBV27,TRBD1,-,14,TGTGCCAGCAGTTTATTAGGGGGCGGGCCACCCCTCCACTTT,CASSLLGGGPPLHF
TRBJ2-2,TRBV19,TRBD1,-,16,TGTGCCAGTAGTTCTCGACAGGGAAAGAACCACGGGGAGCTGTTTTTT,CASSSRQGKNHGELFF
TRBJ1-2,TRBV7-9,TRBD1,-,13,TGTGCCAGCAGCCACGACAGGGCGAAGGGCTACACCTTC,CASSHDRAKGYTF
TRBJ1-6,TRBV30,-,-,14,TGTGCCTGGACTCGATCCAAAAGAGATTCACCCCTCCACTTT,CAWTRSKRDSPLHF
TRBJ2-1,TRBV4-1,-,-,15,TGCGCCAGCATTCAAGTGGGGGGGGCCCGGAATGAGCAGTTCTTC,CASIQVGGARNEQFF
TRBJ1-5,TRBV6-2/TRBV6-3,TRBD1,-,17,TGTGCCAGCAGTTTAACCGGGACAGGGGTGAGCAATCAGCCCCAGCATTTT,CASSLTGTGVSNQPQHF
TRBJ2-2,TRBV11-3,TRBD2,-,17,TGTGCCAGCAGCTTAGAAGTGGCGGGGGGGCACACCGGGGAGCTGTTTTTT,CASSLEVAGGHTGELFF
TRBJ1-2,TRBV5-1,TRBD1,-,16,TGCGCCAGCAGCCTTATTGCTCCGGGACAGGGTGGCGGCTACACCTTC,CASSLIAPGQGGGYTF
TRBJ2-1,TRBV24-1,-,-,13,TGTGCCACCGCCCCGAGCTCCTACAATGAGCAGTTCTTC,CATAPSSYNEQFF
TRBJ2-1,TRBV9,TRBD1,-,18,TGTGCCAGCAGCGTCCGCACAGGGGCGACAGGGCCCTACAATGAGCAGTTCTTC,CASSVRTGATGPYNEQFF
TRBJ2-2,TRBV6-1,TRBD2,-,19,TGTGCCAGCAGTGAAGCACGACTAGCGGGAGACGTCGACACCGGGGAGCTGTTTTTT,CASSEARLAGDVDTGELFF
TRBJ2-2,TRBV12-3/TRBV12-4,-,-,13,TGTGCCAGCAGAGGACTAAACACCGGGGAGCTGTTTTTT,CASRGLNTGELFF
TRBJ1-5,TRBV5-1,-,once,15,TGCGCCAGCAGCTTGGAGGGAGGAGGCAATCAGCCCCAGCATTTT,CASSLEGGGNQPQHF
TRBJ2-1,TRBV2,-,-,15,TGTGCCAGCCGTCCGCGTAGCGGAAAAAACAATGAGCAGTTCTTC,CASRPRSGKNNEQFF
TRBJ1-5,TRBV30,-,-,16,TGTGCCTGGAGTGTATATCCGGGGGATGGAAATCAGCCCCAGCATTTT,CAWSVYPGDGNQPQHF
TRBJ2-4,TRBV6-5,TRBD2,-,15,TGTGCCAGCAGACCTCTGAGCGGGGGCGCGGACATTCAGTACTTC,CASRPLSGGADIQYF
TRBJ2-7,TRBV3-1/TRBV3-2,-,once,18,TGTGCCAGCAGCCAAGAGGGCCTCGACAGTAGGCGCTCCTACGAGCAGTACTTC,CASSQEGLDSRRSYEQYF
TRBJ1-1,TRBV30,-,-,14,TGTGCCTGGAGTGTTTCAGCCCGAGGCACTGAAGCTTTCTTT,CAWSVSARGTEAFF
TRBJ1-2,TRBV27,TRBD1,-,13,TGTGCCAGCAGTCACAGGGGGCGGAGTGGCTACACCTTC,CASSHRGRSGYTF
TRBJ1-1,TRBV19,TRBD1,-,17,TGTGCCAGTAGTAGACCGGACAGGTTCACATCTCAGACTGAAGCTTTCTTT,CASSRPDRFTSQTEAFF
TRBJ1-6,TRBV5-1,-,-,14,TGCGCCAGCAGCTTGGTACAGGATAATTCACCCCTCCACTTT,CASSLVQDNSPLHF
TRBJ1-6,TRBV3-1/TRBV3-2,TRBD1,-,14,TGTGCCAGCAGCACTCGGACAGGGGATTCACCCCTCCACTTT,CASSTRTGDSPLHF
TRBJ1-2,TRBV30,-,-,12,TGTGCGGTCGGCCAGGGGAACTATGGCTACACCTTC,CAVGQGNYGYTF
TRBJ1-2,TRBV4-1,-,-,16,TGCGCCAGCAGCCCCCACGTACGACAGGCCGATTATGGCTACACCTTC,CASSPHVRQADYGYTF
TRBJ2-3,TRBV11-3,TRBD2,once,16,TGTGCCAGCAGCTTAGGCCTAGCGGGGAGCACAGATACGCAGTATTTT,CASSLGLAGSTDTQYF
TRBJ2-7,TRBV27,-,-,15,TGTGCCAGCTCGAGTTTTAGCGCCAATCGGGTGGAGCAGTACTTC,CASSSFSANRVEQYF
TRBJ2-1,TRBV28,-,-,17,TGTGCCAGCAGTTTTACCGGGACATTAAACCGATACAATGAGCAGTTCTTC,CASSFTGTLNRYNEQFF
TRBJ2-7,TRBV19,-,once,13,TGTGCCAGTCGCCAACAGGGCTCCTACGAGCAGTACTTC,CASRQQGSYEQYF
TRBJ1-2,TRBV2,TRBD1,-,14,TGTGCCAGCAGTGAAGGGACAGGAAACTATGGCTACACCTTC,CASSEGTGNYGYTF
TRBJ2-3,TRBV19,-,-,16,TGTGCCAGTAGTCCTAAAATACAGCCGGTTGCAGATACGCAGTATTTT,CASSPKIQPVADTQYF
TRBJ2-7,TRBV4-2,-,-,13,TGTGCCAGCAGCCACACCGACAGCCCCGCGCAGTACTTC,CASSHTDSPAQYF
TRBJ2-7,TRBV5-1,TRBD1,-,15,TGCGCCAGCAGCTCAGAGACAGGGGAAACCTACGAGCAGTACTTC,CASSSETGETYEQYF
TRBJ2-1,TRBV11-3,-,few,13,TGTGCCAGCAGCTTTAGGCGGTTTTATGAGCAGTTCTTC,CASSFRRFYEQFF
TRBJ1-5,TRBV19,-,-,13,TGTGCCAGTAGTATCGAGGGTTTCCAGCCCCAGCATTTT,CASSIEGFQPQHF
TRBJ2-7,TRBV2,-,-,14,TGTGCCAGCAGTTATGGACTAAGGCCAAGGGAGCAGTACTTC,CASSYGLRPREQYF
TRBJ1-1,TRBV5-1,-,-,14,TGCGCCAGCAGCTTGGAGACAGTGAACACTGAAGCTTTCTTT,CASSLETVNTEAFF
TRBJ2-7,TRBV27,-,-,15,TGTGCCAGCAGTTCGGACATCACCCTCTCCTACGAGCAGTACTTC,CASSSDITLSYEQYF
TRBJ1-2,TRBV15,-,-,13,TGTGCCACCAGCAGAGATAGGGGGTCTGGCTACACCTTC,CATSRDRGSGYTF
TRBJ2-3,TRBV7-2,-,-,15,TGTGCCAGCAGCTTAGGCTCCTCGGGGGCAGATACGCAGTATTTT,CASSLGSSGADTQYF
TRBJ2-2,TRBV5-5,TRBD2,-,18,TGTGCCAGCAGCTTGGTGGTTAGCGGGGGGCTGAACACCGGGGAGCTGTTTTTT,CASSLVVSGGLNTGELFF
TRBJ1-5,TRBV19,-,-,15,TGTGCCAGTAGGGAACAGGCTTATAGCAATCAGCCCCAGCATTTT,CASREQAYSNQPQHF
TRBJ2-5,TRBV3-1/TRBV3-2,-,-,14,TGTGCCAGCAGCCAAGTAGGGGAGGTAGAGACCCAGTACTTC,CASSQVGEVETQYF